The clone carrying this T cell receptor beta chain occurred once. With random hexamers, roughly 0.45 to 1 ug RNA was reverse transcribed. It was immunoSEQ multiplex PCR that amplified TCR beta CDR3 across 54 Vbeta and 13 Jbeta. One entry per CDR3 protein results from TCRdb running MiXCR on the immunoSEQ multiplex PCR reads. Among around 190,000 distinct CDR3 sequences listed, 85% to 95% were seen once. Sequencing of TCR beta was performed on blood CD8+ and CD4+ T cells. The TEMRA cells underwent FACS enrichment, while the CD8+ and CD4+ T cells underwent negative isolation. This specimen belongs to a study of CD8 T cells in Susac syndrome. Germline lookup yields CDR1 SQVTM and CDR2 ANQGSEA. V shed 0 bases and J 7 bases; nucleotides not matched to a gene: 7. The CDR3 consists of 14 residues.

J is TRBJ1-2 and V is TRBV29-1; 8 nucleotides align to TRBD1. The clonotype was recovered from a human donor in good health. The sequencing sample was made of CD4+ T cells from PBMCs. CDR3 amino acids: CSVEDIDRGSGYTF. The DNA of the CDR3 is TGCAGCGTTGAAGACATAGACAGGGGTTCTGGCTACACCTTC.